This T cell receptor beta chain was recorded in a study of blood T cells in healthy people across ages. The people who gave samples were healthy Caucasians from Russia, aged roughly 6 to 95. Extracted total RNA amounted to at least 5.5 micrograms for each sample. V trimming: 3 bases; J trimming: 7 bases; junction bases outside the gene matches: 9. Germline V gene sequence: CDR1 SQVTM, CDR2 ANQGSEA. The CDR3 loop spans 14 amino acids. Together with a sample-barcoded 5' primer, a J-beta primer mix was included in a second PCR lasting about 7 to 11 cycles. TCRdb reanalysed the 5' RACE reads using MiXCR and keeps one entry per CDR3 protein. The table has approximately 730,000 distinct CDR3 sequences, about 48% seen once. This clonotype was seen a few times.

This TCR was sampled from an elderly man in good health. Specimen: blood. The chain is built from TRBV29-1 and TRBJ2-5; 9 bases fit TRBD2. The CDR3 coding sequence is TGCAGCGTTGAGCTAGCGGGATCAAGAGGGACCCAGTACTTC. Translated: CSVELAGSRGTQYF.